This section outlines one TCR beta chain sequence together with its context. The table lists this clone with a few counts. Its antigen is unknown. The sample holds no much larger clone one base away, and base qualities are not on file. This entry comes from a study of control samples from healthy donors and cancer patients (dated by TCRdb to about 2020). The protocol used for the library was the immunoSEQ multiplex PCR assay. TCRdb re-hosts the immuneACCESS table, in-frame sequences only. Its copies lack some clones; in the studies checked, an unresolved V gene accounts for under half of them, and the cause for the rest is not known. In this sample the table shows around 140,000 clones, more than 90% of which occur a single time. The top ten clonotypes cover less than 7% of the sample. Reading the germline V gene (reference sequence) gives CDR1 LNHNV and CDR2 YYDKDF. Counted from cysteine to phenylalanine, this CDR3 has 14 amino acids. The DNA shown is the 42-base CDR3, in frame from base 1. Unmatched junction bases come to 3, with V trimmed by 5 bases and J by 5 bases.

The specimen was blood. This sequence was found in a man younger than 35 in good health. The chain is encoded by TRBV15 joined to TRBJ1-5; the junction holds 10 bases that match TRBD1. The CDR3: CATSGQGGYQPQHF. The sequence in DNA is TGTGCCACCAGCGGACAGGGGGGGTATCAGCCCCAGCATTTT.